Listed here are 19 T cell receptor beta chains from one sample, sequenced in a study of T cells in women clearing cervical HPV infection. Clones were sequenced by immunoSEQ multiplex PCR, and TCRdb holds only the in-frame ones, with some missing. This sample's table reports about 36,000 clones. Sequencing was carried out using blood buffy coat. Receptors originate from a woman aged 18-70 years with a cervical HPV16 infection that either progressed to CIN3+ or cleared (not recorded which).

Details on this clone: The sequenced fragment ends 3 residues before the CDR3 boundary, so the rest is inferred from the germline J gene. This rearrangement joins TRBV10-3 to TRBJ2-3, with D possibly matching TRBD1 (5 bases). V gave up 6 bases and J gave up 0 bases, with 10 bases separating them. The V gene's germline CDR1 is ENHRY and CDR2 SYGVKD. The CDR3 is 14 residues long. The CDR3 bases that were read are TGTGCCATCAGCCTGGGGCTTAGCACAGATACG. Encoded protein: CAISLGLSTDT. The complete CDR3 protein is CAISLGLSTDTQYF.

With respect to this clone: From the germline J gene comes the end of the CDR3, since the read stops 3 residues before it. The V gene is TRBV20-1, the J gene TRBJ2-7, with 7 bases lining up with TRBD2. J was trimmed by 2 bases and V by 0 bases; bases with no gene match: 7. The CDR3 is 15 residues long. Germline V gene data show CDR1 as DFQATT and CDR2 as SNEGSKA (reference sequence). The CDR3 spells CSARDLLAATYEQYF. The sequenced part of the CDR3 DNA is TGCAGTGCTAGAGATCTTCTAGCGGCAACCTACGAG.

Comment on this clone: The CDR3 is cut off 3 residues early in the read; its end comes from the germline J gene. The chain has TRBV5-6 and TRBJ2-1, with 12 bases lining up with TRBD2. This CDR3 is 13 amino acids long. V lost 7 bases to trimming and J lost 7 bases; unmatched junction nucleotides: 3. Germline V gene sequence: CDR1 SGHDT, CDR2 YYEEEE. CDR3 region: CASLLAGGNEQFF. The sequenced part of the CDR3 DNA is TGTGCCAGCCTGCTAGCGGGGGGGAATGAG.

Points on this clone: The read gets to within 3 residues of the CDR3 end, and the germline J gene fills in the rest. This rearrangement joins TRBV18 to TRBJ2-1; 8 bases map to TRBD1. Germline V gene sequence: CDR1 KGHSH, CDR2 LQKENI. The junction had 9 bases not matched to a gene; V was cut back by 2 bases and J by 0 bases. The length of the CDR3 is 18 residues. The CDR3 is CASSPVLGTGSSYNEQFF. The part of the CDR3 DNA that was read is TGTGCCAGCTCACCAGTCCTGGGGACAGGAAGCTCCTACAATGAG.

CDR3 sequence reads: CASSFFDSNEQFF. Partial CDR3 DNA: TGTGCCAGCAGCTTCTTTGACTCAAATGAG. V gene TRBV7-2 combines with J gene TRBJ2-1, with D unresolved. The read comes to an end 3 residues before the CDR3 does, leaving the germline J gene to fill in the end. Germline CDR1 SGHTA, CDR2 FQGNSA. The CDR3 consists of 13 residues. V was shortened by 3 bases and J by 7 bases, with 10 bases between the two germline ends. The variable domain in full, with the rest retrieved from reference TRBV7-2 and TRBJ2-1, is GAGVSQSPSNKVTEKGKDVELRCDPISGHTALYWYRQSLGQGLEFLIYFQGNSAPDKSGLPSDRFSAERTGGSVSTLTIQRTQQEDSAVYLCASSFFDSNEQFFGPGTRLTVL.

As concerns this clone: The observed sequence ends 3 residues before the CDR3 terminus, with the missing tail filled in from the germline J gene. The V gene is TRBV28, the J gene TRBJ1-2, with 9 bases identical to TRBD1. This CDR3 has 15 residues. Germline V gene lookup returns CDR1 MDHEN and CDR2 SYDVKM. J gave up 3 bases and V 5 bases, and 7 bases lay outside the gene matches. The CDR3 bases that were read are TGTGCCAGCAGTACCCTTACAGGGGGCGACTATGGC. This gives the protein CASSTLTGGDYG. The entire CDR3 protein is CASSTLTGGDYGYTF.

On this clone: The read stops 3 residues short of the end of the CDR3; the missing end is completed from the germline J gene. The chain is built from TRBV19 and TRBJ1-6, with 10 bases lining up with TRBD1. CDR1 and CDR2 from the germline V gene are LNHDA and SQIVND (reference sequence). The CDR3 sequence is 13 residues long. The ends lost 11 bases at V and 9 bases at J; junction bases unmatched: 7. The CDR3 sequence is CASMDRGTSPLHF. The sequenced part of the CDR3 DNA is TGTGCCTCCATGGACAGGGGGACTTCACCC.

A remark on this clone: The CDR3 goes on 3 residues after the read ends, and that part is filled in from the germline J gene. This sequence joins TRBV7-2 and TRBJ1-1, with no clear D. Trimming took 5 bases from V and 5 from J, leaving 15 bases between them. The CDR3 is 14 amino acids. Germline lookup yields CDR1 SGHTA and CDR2 FQGNSA. This CDR3 is CASSPPSSRTEAFF. The sequenced CDR3 bases are TGTGCCAGCAGCCCCCCTTCGAGTCGGACTGAA.

As for this clone: The sequenced fragment ends 3 residues before the CDR3 boundary, so the rest is inferred from the germline J gene. This chain links TRBV9 with TRBJ2-2; 8 positions match TRBD2. The length of the CDR3 is 16 residues. Germline V gene lookup returns CDR1 SGDLS and CDR2 YYNGEE. V gave up 0 bases and J gave up 1 base; unmatched junction bases: 2. CDR3 sequence reads: CASSVGLAGNTGELFF. The DNA read from the CDR3 is TGTGCCAGCAGCGTAGGCCTAGCGGGGAACACCGGGGAG.

Turning to this clone: The observed sequence ends 3 residues before the CDR3 terminus, with the missing tail filled in from the germline J gene. The chain couples TRBV7-6 to TRBJ2-3, with D unresolved. Germline values: CDR1 SGHVS, CDR2 FNYEAQ. Trimming left V 0 bases short and J 7 bases short, with 11 bases between. The CDR3 loop spans 14 amino acids. CDR3 amino acids: CASSLALGGNTQYF. The part of the CDR3 DNA that was read is TGTGCCAGCAGCTTAGCGCTCGGCGGAAATACG.

Notes on this clone: The sequence runs out 3 residues before the end of the CDR3; the remainder is reconstructed from the germline J gene. This sequence joins TRBV6-4 and TRBJ2-2; D gene unclear. The CDR3 totals 13 residues. V gave up 4 bases and J gave up 0 bases, with 3 bases separating them. Germline V CDR1 and CDR2: MRHNA, SNTAGT. CDR3 sequence: CASSAANTGELFF. The covered CDR3 bases are TGTGCCAGCAGTGCCGCGAACACCGGGGAG.

Concerning this clone itself: Read coverage stops 3 residues before the CDR3 terminus; the germline J gene supplies the remainder. The chain uses TRBV10-3 and TRBJ1-4; the D gene is possibly TRBD1 (5 bases). Germline V gene sequence: CDR1 ENHRY, CDR2 SYGVKD. V was clipped by 5 bases and J by 7 bases, with 14 bases between them. The CDR3 totals 14 residues. This chain's CDR3 is CAISPTDGGEKLFF. The sequenced CDR3 bases are TGTGCCATCAGTCCTACCGACGGGGGTGAAAAA.

Notes on this clone: Read coverage stops 3 residues before the CDR3 terminus; the germline J gene supplies the remainder. The chain uses TRBV20-1 and TRBJ2-3; D not resolved. Germline loops: CDR1 DFQATT, CDR2 SNEGSKA (reference sequence). The CDR3 extends over 10 amino acids. Partial CDR3 DNA: TGCAGTGCCCCCTCAGGAACG. It translates to CSAPSGT. The entire CDR3 sequence reads CSAPSGTQYF.

About this clone: The read terminates 3 residues before the CDR3 end, so the remaining end is supplied by the germline J gene. This chain joins TRBV4-1 and TRBJ2-3; 8 bases are shared with TRBD1. Looked up from germline, CDR1 is MGHRA and CDR2 is YSYEKL. Germline trimming cut 4 bases from V and 5 bases from J; bases unmatched to any gene: 8. The CDR3 has 15 residues. CDR3 region: CASSPGTGIGDTQYF. The sequenced CDR3 bases are TGCGCCAGCAGCCCCGGGACAGGTATTGGAGATACG.

To note about this clone: The sequenced fragment ends 3 residues before the CDR3 boundary, so the rest is inferred from the germline J gene. The chain recombines TRBV5-1 with TRBJ1-5; D is unclear. This CDR3 is built from 15 residues. Germline CDR1 reads SGHRS; CDR2 reads YFSETQ. Between the trimmed V and J ends, which lost 4 bases and 1 base, there was a span of 12 bases. The sequenced part of the CDR3 DNA is TGCGCCAGCAGCCCCCTCGCGGGCAGCAATCAGCCC. Translated: CASSPLAGSNQP. From start to end, the CDR3 is CASSPLAGSNQPQHF.

Of note for this clone: The read is 3 residues too short to cover the CDR3 end, so that end is filled in from the germline J gene. This rearrangement joins TRBV19 to TRBJ2-1; TRBD2 agrees at 12 bases. Germline V gives CDR1 LNHDA, CDR2 SQIVND (reference sequence). Trimming cost V 5 bases and J 6 bases; bases outside gene matches: 2. CDR3 length equals 14 residues. The part of the CDR3 DNA that was read is TGTGCCAGTAGTCTAGCGGGAGGGGGCAATGAG. This sequence encodes CASSLAGGGNE. The whole CDR3 reads CASSLAGGGNEQFF.

Of note for this clone: The DNA ends 3 residues before the CDR3 does, and the rest of the CDR3 is filled in from the germline J gene. This rearrangement joins TRBV4-2 to TRBJ2-2, with D perhaps TRBD1 (6 bases). The CDR3 totals 13 residues. Trimming removed 4 bases from V and 5 bases from J, with 8 bases in between. The germline gives CDR1 LGHNA, CDR2 YNFKEQ. The sequenced part of the CDR3 DNA is TGTGCCAGCAGCCCAGGGGAAACCGGGGAG. Protein sequence: CASSPGETGE. The entire CDR3 protein reads CASSPGETGELFF.

CDR3 protein: CASSQDPMIGVPYEQYF. CDR3 DNA, as far as it was read: TGCGCCAGCAGCCAAGACCCTATGATAGGGGTACCCTACGAG. The gene calls are TRBV4-1 and TRBJ2-7; D is possibly TRBD1 (5 bases). The CDR3 end falls 3 residues outside the read, so it is completed with the germline J gene. There are 17 residues in the CDR3. The V gene lost 0 bases and the J gene lost 2 bases, with 17 bases spanning the gap. CDR1 is MGHRA and CDR2 is YSYEKL in the germline V gene.

In the case of this clone: The read comes to an end 3 residues before the CDR3 does, leaving the germline J gene to fill in the end. This rearrangement joins TRBV7-3 to TRBJ2-2, with a possible D match to TRBD2 (6 bases). CDR1 and CDR2 (germline): SGHTA, FQGTGA. The CDR3 runs to 16 residues. The ends were cut back, 5 bases at V and 7 bases at J, with 20 bases in the middle. The CDR3 sequence is CASSPTFAGFDGELFF. CDR3 DNA, as far as it was read: TGTGCCAGCAGCCCCACTTTTGCGGGATTTGACGGGGAG.